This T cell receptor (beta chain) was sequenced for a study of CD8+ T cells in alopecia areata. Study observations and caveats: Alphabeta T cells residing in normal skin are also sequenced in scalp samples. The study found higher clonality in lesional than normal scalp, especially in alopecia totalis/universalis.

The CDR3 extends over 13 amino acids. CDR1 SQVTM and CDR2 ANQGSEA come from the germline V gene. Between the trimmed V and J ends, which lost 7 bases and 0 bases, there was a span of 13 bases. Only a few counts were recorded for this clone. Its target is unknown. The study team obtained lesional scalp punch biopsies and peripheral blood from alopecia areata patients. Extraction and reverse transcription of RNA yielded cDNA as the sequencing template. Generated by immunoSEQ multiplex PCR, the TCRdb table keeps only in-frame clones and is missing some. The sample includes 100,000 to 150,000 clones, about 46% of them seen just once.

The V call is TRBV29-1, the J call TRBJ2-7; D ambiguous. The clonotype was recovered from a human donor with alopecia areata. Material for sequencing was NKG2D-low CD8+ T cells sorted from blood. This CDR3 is CSALVESSYEQYF. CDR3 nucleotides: TGCAGCGCCTTGGTTGAGAGCTCCTACGAGCAGTACTTC.